A selection of T cell receptor beta chains follows, all from one sample in a study of PD-1 blockade in mismatch repair-deficient tumors. Sequencing used immunoSEQ multiplex PCR; TCRdb keeps in-frame clones, though not all of them. The table records over 75,000 clones, 81% of them present only once. Sequencing used peripheral blood, obtained 12 weeks after starting pembrolizumab. The source is an adult with mismatch repair-deficient cancer. The CDR3 runs from the conserved cysteine through the conserved F or W. The D gene is left open where the match is weak. Expanded clones are given a class, and other clones once, few, many or no size at all.

j_gene: TRBJ2-3; d_gene: TRBD2; v_gene: TRBV27; abundance: -; len: 14; CDR3nt: TGTGCCAGCAGTTGGCGGGGGGCCGGGTCTACGCAGTATTTT; CDR3aa: CASSWRGAGSTQYF
j_gene: TRBJ1-1; d_gene: TRBD1; v_gene: TRBV7-9; abundance: -; len: 19; CDR3nt: TGTGCCAGCAGCTTAGGTCAACTAACAGGGGGCAAAGGTTTCACTGAAGCTTTCTTT; CDR3aa: CASSLGQLTGGKGFTEAFF
j_gene: TRBJ2-7; d_gene: -; v_gene: TRBV7-9; abundance: -; len: 15; CDR3nt: TGTGCCAGCAGCTCCGACCGGGACCGAGCCTACGAGCAGTACTTC; CDR3aa: CASSSDRDRAYEQYF
j_gene: TRBJ2-7; d_gene: -; v_gene: TRBV9; abundance: -; len: 15; CDR3nt: TGTGCCAGCAGCGTAGGGAAATCTCTGGGCTACGAGCAGTACTTC; CDR3aa: CASSVGKSLGYEQYF
j_gene: TRBJ1-2; d_gene: -; v_gene: TRBV21-1; abundance: -; len: 14; CDR3nt: TGTGCCAGCAGCAGACAGGGGGTCTACTATGGCTACACCTTC; CDR3aa: CASSRQGVYYGYTF
j_gene: TRBJ1-5; d_gene: -; v_gene: TRBV19; abundance: -; len: 15; CDR3nt: TGTGCCAGTAGTATTCGGGCCACTAGCAATCAGCCCCAGCATTTT; CDR3aa: CASSIRATSNQPQHF
j_gene: TRBJ2-1; d_gene: -; v_gene: TRBV18; abundance: once; len: 17; CDR3nt: TGTGCCAGCTCACCACCGACCCGGGCTTCAGGATACAATGAGCAGTTCTTC; CDR3aa: CASSPPTRASGYNEQFF
j_gene: TRBJ1-3; d_gene: -; v_gene: TRBV27; abundance: once; len: 18; CDR3nt: TGTGCCAGCAGCCTAGATTCGCATAAATTGGACAGCGGAAACACCATATATTTT; CDR3aa: CASSLDSHKLDSGNTIYF
j_gene: TRBJ1-1; d_gene: TRBD1; v_gene: TRBV7-6; abundance: -; len: 15; CDR3nt: TGTGCCAGCAGCTTATCGGACAGGGGTTATTCTGAAGCTTTCTTT; CDR3aa: CASSLSDRGYSEAFF
j_gene: TRBJ2-2; d_gene: -; v_gene: TRBV27; abundance: -; len: 15; CDR3nt: TGTGCCAGCCGATTAACAGCCGCCTACACCGGGGAGCTGTTTTTT; CDR3aa: CASRLTAAYTGELFF
j_gene: TRBJ1-1; d_gene: -; v_gene: TRBV5-3; abundance: -; len: 13; CDR3nt: TGTGCCAGAAGCCCTTACATGAACACTGAAGCTTTCTTT; CDR3aa: CARSPYMNTEAFF
j_gene: TRBJ2-1; d_gene: -; v_gene: TRBV9; abundance: -; len: 13; CDR3nt: TGTGCCAGCAGCTACGGGTTGGGGGTTGAGCAGTTCTTC; CDR3aa: CASSYGLGVEQFF
j_gene: TRBJ2-1; d_gene: -; v_gene: TRBV27; abundance: -; len: 13; CDR3nt: TGTGCCAGCAAAATAGGCAGTTACAATGAGCAGTTCTTC; CDR3aa: CASKIGSYNEQFF
j_gene: TRBJ1-1; d_gene: -; v_gene: TRBV19; abundance: -; len: 14; CDR3nt: TGTGCCAGTAGTATCGGCGACCTAAGCACTGAAGCTTTCTTT; CDR3aa: CASSIGDLSTEAFF
j_gene: TRBJ2-1; d_gene: -; v_gene: TRBV19; abundance: -; len: 13; CDR3nt: TGTGCCAGTAGTGAAGGGGGACGGAATGAGCAGTTCTTC; CDR3aa: CASSEGGRNEQFF
j_gene: TRBJ2-2; d_gene: TRBD2; v_gene: TRBV6-5; abundance: -; len: 15; CDR3nt: TGTGCCAGTGAACCGGGACTAGCGGGAACCGGGGAGCTGTTTTTT; CDR3aa: CASEPGLAGTGELFF
j_gene: TRBJ2-7; d_gene: -; v_gene: TRBV6-1; abundance: -; len: 15; CDR3nt: TGTGCCAGCAGTGTAGCCAGAAGCTTCTCCTACGAGCAGTACTTC; CDR3aa: CASSVARSFSYEQYF
j_gene: TRBJ1-1; d_gene: -; v_gene: TRBV18; abundance: -; len: 12; CDR3nt: TGTGCCAGCTCATCACACCCAGATGAAGCTTTCTTT; CDR3aa: CASSSHPDEAFF
j_gene: TRBJ1-1; d_gene: TRBD1; v_gene: TRBV29-1; abundance: -; len: 14; CDR3nt: TGCAGCGTCGGGATACAGGGGAGGAACACTGAAGCTTTCTTT; CDR3aa: CSVGIQGRNTEAFF
j_gene: TRBJ1-2; d_gene: -; v_gene: TRBV6-4; abundance: -; len: 12; CDR3nt: TGTGCCAGCAGTGAGCGGGGATATGGCTACACCTTC; CDR3aa: CASSERGYGYTF
j_gene: TRBJ2-2; d_gene: -; v_gene: TRBV4-3; abundance: -; len: 16; CDR3nt: TGCGCCAGCAGCCAACCACTAGCCCTGAACACCGGGGAGCTGTTTTTT; CDR3aa: CASSQPLALNTGELFF
j_gene: TRBJ2-6; d_gene: -; v_gene: TRBV27; abundance: once; len: 18; CDR3nt: TGTGCCAGCAGTGGAGAGGCAGGGCCCTTCTCTGGGGCCAACGTCCTGACTTTC; CDR3aa: CASSGEAGPFSGANVLTF
j_gene: TRBJ2-3; d_gene: TRBD1; v_gene: TRBV5-4; abundance: once; len: 15; CDR3nt: TGTGCCAGCAGCTTGCGGACAGGGGGTGAAGATACGCAGTATTTT; CDR3aa: CASSLRTGGEDTQYF
j_gene: TRBJ2-3; d_gene: TRBD2; v_gene: TRBV10-3; abundance: -; len: 17; CDR3nt: TGTGCCATCAGTGAGTCTAGGCTAGCGGGAGCAACAGATACGCAGTATTTT; CDR3aa: CAISESRLAGATDTQYF
j_gene: TRBJ2-7; d_gene: TRBD2; v_gene: TRBV9; abundance: few; len: 16; CDR3nt: TGTGCCAGCAGCCCCGGCGGGGGTAGCGGGAGCTACGAGCAGTACTTC; CDR3aa: CASSPGGGSGSYEQYF
j_gene: TRBJ2-2; d_gene: TRBD1; v_gene: TRBV29-1; abundance: -; len: 14; CDR3nt: TGCAGCGCCAGGGGGCCGGGGAACACCGGGGAGCTGTTTTTT; CDR3aa: CSARGPGNTGELFF
j_gene: TRBJ2-7; d_gene: -; v_gene: TRBV6-5; abundance: -; len: 13; CDR3nt: TGTGCCAGCACCCAGGGCAGGGTCTACGAGCAGTACTTC; CDR3aa: CASTQGRVYEQYF
j_gene: TRBJ2-7; d_gene: -; v_gene: TRBV4-3; abundance: few; len: 15; CDR3nt: TGCGCCAGCAGCACCCACGACGGGCCTGCCTGGGAGCAGTACTTC; CDR3aa: CASSTHDGPAWEQYF